A single sample is the source of the 30 T cell receptor beta chains below, sequenced in a study of cytomegalovirus exposure and HLA in healthy donors. 13 Jbeta primers and 60 Vbeta primers were used for the PCR. Data came from immunoSEQ multiplex PCR; TCRdb stores just in-frame clones and leaves some out. The sample lists about 190,000 clones; over 75% were seen once. Sample: PBMCs. The receptors stem from a woman between 50 and 59 years old in good health and CMV-seropositive.

V usage is TRBV9 and J usage is TRBJ1-2; 12 bases fit TRBD1. The V gene's germline CDR1 is SGDLS and CDR2 YYNGEE. The CDR3 loop spans 16 amino acids. Trimming took 0 bases from V and 7 from J; bases not matched to a gene: 7. The CDR3 DNA follows: TGTGCCAGCAGCGTAGTACCGGGACAGGGGGCGCTTGGCTACACCTTC. Residues: CASSVVPGQGALGYTF.

This clone has more than one count but fewer than ten. The V gene is TRBV6-5, the J gene TRBJ1-2; D unresolved. This CDR3 comprises 15 residues. V lost 0 bases and J lost 6, with 14 bases in between. Germline loops: CDR1 MNHEY, CDR2 SVGAGI. CDR3 nucleotides: TGTGCCAGCAGTTACTCAGGGCGGGAGGTAAATGGCTACACCTTC. This sequence encodes CASSYSGREVNGYTF.

The rearrangement joins TRBV6-1 to TRBJ1-5, with TRBD1 matching 7 bases. Germline CDR1 and CDR2: MNHNS and SASEGT. Unmatched junction bases numbered 13, after V lost 4 bases and J lost 1 base. The CDR3 runs 18 residues. The CDR3 sequence is CASSGPGQDILSNQPQHF. DNA of the CDR3: TGTGCCAGCAGTGGGCCCGGACAGGATATTTTAAGCAATCAGCCCCAGCATTTT.

The rearrangement links TRBV10-2 to TRBJ2-3, with 7 bases identical to TRBD1. J was trimmed by 4 bases and V by 2 bases; bases with no gene match: 6. The CDR3 consists of 15 residues. CDR1 is WSHSY, CDR2 SAAADI, per germline. CDR3 coding DNA: TGCGCCAGCAGTGAGGGGACAGTGGGGCCAGATACGCAGTATTTT. As protein: CASSEGTVGPDTQYF.

This chain joins TRBV30 and TRBJ1-3, with D possibly being TRBD1 (6 bases). Trimming stripped 5 bases from V and 2 bases from J, with 13 bases between. The CDR3 has 14 amino acids. CDR1 is GTSNPN, CDR2 SVGIG, per germline (reference sequence). The CDR3, as DNA: TGTGCCTGGGGACAGTCTTGGGCTGGAAACACCATATATTTT. Translated, it gives CAWGQSWAGNTIYF.

This chain connects TRBV6-5 to TRBJ1-1; D call uncertain. Germline V gene lookup returns CDR1 MNHEY and CDR2 SVGAGI. The CDR3 covers 13 residues. The germline V and J ends were trimmed by 4 bases and 10 bases, with 16 bases remaining between them. DNA of the CDR3: TGTGCCAGCAGTTTCGAAGACACGGGAACAGCTTTCTTT. Translated, it gives CASSFEDTGTAFF.

The V call is TRBV6-5, the J call TRBJ2-7; perhaps TRBD1 as D (6 bases). V was pared by 3 bases and J by 1 base, with 13 bases between. The CDR3 has 15 residues. CDR1 and CDR2 from the germline V gene are MNHEY and SVGAGI. CDR3 bases: TGTGCCAGCAGTTATGACAGGAGAGATTCCTACGAGCAGTACTTC. Its translation: CASSYDRRDSYEQYF.

The chain has TRBV14 and TRBJ2-2, with 8 bases aligning to TRBD2. With V trimmed by 1 base and J by 0 bases, 1 base remained unmatched. This CDR3 has 16 amino acids. Germline V gives CDR1 SGHDN, CDR2 FVKESK. The DNA of the CDR3 is TGTGCCAGCAGCCAAGTCGGGGGGGCGAACACCGGGGAGCTGTTTTTT. Protein product: CASSQVGGANTGELFF.

This clone was observed once. This sequence joins TRBV28 and TRBJ1-6, with D maybe TRBD1 (6 bases). There are 17 residues in the CDR3. Germline loops: CDR1 MDHEN, CDR2 SYDVKM. The V gene lost 4 bases and the J gene lost 0 bases, with 13 bases spanning the gap. The chain's CDR3 is CASSYRDLGSYNSPLHF. Here the CDR3 DNA reads TGTGCCAGCAGTTACAGGGATCTGGGCTCCTATAATTCACCCCTCCACTTT.

This clone was seen more than once but under ten times. This chain connects TRBV29-1 to TRBJ1-1; 12 bases line up with TRBD1. CDR1 SQVTM and CDR2 ANQGSEA come from the germline V gene. After removal of 5 bases from V and 4 bases from J, the junction contained 5 bases not matched to a gene. This CDR3 spans 14 amino acids. CDR3 nucleotide sequence: TGCAGCGTTACCGGGACAGGGGGCTTCACTGAAGCTTTCTTT. Translation gives CSVTGTGGFTEAFF.

The chain carries TRBV19 and TRBJ2-6; D unresolved. Germline V gene lookup returns CDR1 LNHDA and CDR2 SQIVND (reference sequence). This CDR3 spans 16 amino acids. V dropped 0 bases and J dropped 2 bases, with 8 bases sitting between them. The CDR3 region is CASSIEGTAGANVLTF. The CDR3 DNA is TGTGCCAGTAGTATAGAGGGCACAGCTGGGGCCAACGTCCTGACTTTC.

This rearrangement joins TRBV29-1 to TRBJ2-1; 7 positions agree with TRBD2. This CDR3 has 15 amino acids. CDR1 and CDR2 from the germline V gene are SQVTM and ANQGSEA. The CDR3: CSTSLGGGSYNEQFF. In nucleotides, the CDR3 is TGCAGTACCTCCCTGGGCGGGGGATCCTACAATGAGCAGTTCTTC.

The chain recombines TRBV7-9 with TRBJ2-1, with 9 bases matching TRBD2. V lost 5 bases to trimming and J lost 7 bases; unmatched junction nucleotides: 9. The CDR3 loop spans 15 amino acids. CDR1 and CDR2 from the germline V gene are SEHNR and FQNEAQ (reference sequence). CDR3 sequence: CASSGPSGGTNEQFF. CDR3 in DNA: TGTGCCAGCAGCGGGCCCAGCGGGGGGACTAATGAGCAGTTCTTC.

The CDR3 sequence is CASRSIPRTGSNQPQHF. CDR3 sequence (DNA): TGTGCCAGCAGATCCATTCCCCGGACAGGTAGCAATCAGCCCCAGCATTTT. V gene TRBV27 combines with J gene TRBJ1-5; 7 bases map to TRBD1. The CDR3 sequence is 17 residues long. V dropped 6 bases and J dropped 0; count of bases not matched to a gene: 11. Germline CDR1 and CDR2: MNHEY and SMNVEV (reference sequence).

V usage is TRBV4-2 and J usage is TRBJ1-2; no definite D call. Germline CDR1 and CDR2: LGHNA and YNFKEQ. CDR3 length: 17 amino acids. Trimming cost V 4 bases and J 2 bases, with 20 bases left between them. This CDR3 is CASSPGPHQRRNYGYTF. In DNA form, the CDR3 reads TGTGCCAGCAGCCCGGGCCCCCACCAGCGGCGAAACTATGGCTACACCTTC.

The chain recombines TRBV4-1 with TRBJ2-5, with 7 bases fitting TRBD1. Matching the DNA end better, TRBJ2-7 makes the J call doubtful. The CDR3 length is 19 residues. Germline CDR1 reads MGHRA; CDR2 reads YSYEKL. For the CDR3, the DNA is TGCGCCAGCAGCCAAGATCCTCTAGAGGGGGCAAGGAGCTCCTACGAGCAGTACTTC. This encodes CASSQDPLEGARSSYEQYF.

The rearrangement links TRBV27 to TRBJ2-2; weak D call: TRBD1 (5 bases). The CDR3 loop spans 15 amino acids. The germline gives CDR1 MNHEY, CDR2 SMNVEV (reference sequence). V was trimmed by 2 bases and J by 7 bases, leaving 14 bases between them. The CDR3 sequence is CASSLQGEYVGELFF. The CDR3 nucleotides are TGTGCCAGCAGTTTACAGGGCGAGTATGTCGGGGAGCTGTTTTTT.

The chain couples TRBV4-1 to TRBJ1-2, with 8 positions matching TRBD1. The CDR3 loop spans 16 amino acids. Germline V gene sequence: CDR1 MGHRA, CDR2 YSYEKL. V lost 0 bases and J lost 6; bases outside the gene matches: 9. The CDR3: CASSQELGDRLHGYTF. DNA of the CDR3: TGCGCCAGCAGCCAAGAATTAGGGGACAGGTTGCATGGCTACACCTTC.

J is TRBJ2-7 and V is TRBV6-5; 7 nucleotides agree with TRBD1. V was clipped by 0 bases and J by 0 bases; unmatched bases: 5. Germline CDR1 MNHEY, CDR2 SVGAGI. CDR3 length equals 16 residues. The CDR3 sequence: CASSYSRWDSSYEQYF. The CDR3, as DNA: TGTGCCAGCAGTTACTCGAGATGGGACAGCTCCTACGAGCAGTACTTC.

The chain couples TRBV4-3 to TRBJ2-1; 11 positions agree with TRBD2. The germline CDR1 and CDR2 sequences are LGHNA and YSLEER. The length of the CDR3 is 16 residues. V trimming: 0 bases; J trimming: 9 bases; junction bases outside the gene matches: 7. Here the CDR3 reads CASSQEVAGGRSEQFF. The CDR3 DNA reads TGCGCCAGCAGCCAAGAGGTAGCGGGGGGGCGAAGTGAGCAGTTCTTC.

The J gene is TRBJ2-1, the V gene TRBV10-3, with no clear D. This CDR3 region has 12 residues. Trimming cost V 2 bases and J 7 bases, with 6 bases left between them. Per germline, CDR1 ENHRY and CDR2 SYGVKD. CDR3 in DNA: TGTGCCATCAGTGAGCCCGTAAATGAGCAGTTCTTC. Translated, it gives CAISEPVNEQFF.

Concerning this clone itself: An end of the junction differs from the germline gene, which may be a read error. The chain has TRBV7-9 and TRBJ1-2, with 7 bases fitting TRBD1. CDR1 and CDR2 from the germline V gene are SEHNR and FQNEAQ (reference sequence). The CDR3 extends over 14 amino acids. The CDR3 sequence: CASSLAGSGDRHYF. CDR3 nucleotide sequence: TGTGCCAGCAGCTTAGCGGGGAGTGGGGACAGACATTACTTC.

This chain uses TRBV6-1 with TRBJ1-2; maybe TRBD1 (6 bases). Trimming took off 6 bases at V and 6 bases at J, with 14 bases between the two ends. The CDR3 length is 13 residues. Germline V gene lookup returns CDR1 MNHNS and CDR2 SASEGT. The CDR3 DNA reads TGTGCCAGCAGACCCGGGACACTGCATGGCTACACCTTC. Translation: CASRPGTLHGYTF.

The chain carries TRBV7-3 and TRBJ1-5; no clear D gene. Trimming stripped 2 bases from V and 8 bases from J, with 10 bases between. The CDR3 runs to 13 residues. The V gene's germline CDR1 is SGHTA and CDR2 FQGTGA. The CDR3 loop reads CASSLVKGEPQHF. DNA for the CDR3: TGTGCCAGCAGCTTAGTGAAGGGAGAGCCCCAGCATTTT.

CDR3 coding DNA: TGTGCCAGTAGTATTGGTTCCGGGGGGACTGAAGCTTTCTTT. Translated: CASSIGSGGTEAFF. V usage is TRBV19 and J usage is TRBJ1-1, with D tentatively TRBD1 (5 bases). CDR1 and CDR2 from the germline V gene are LNHDA and SQIVND (reference sequence). The CDR3 loop spans 14 amino acids. Trimming took 3 bases from V and 5 from J, leaving 13 bases between them.

This rearrangement joins TRBV7-3 to TRBJ2-1; tentatively, D is TRBD2 (5 bases). V lost 3 bases, J lost 0 bases, and 12 bases lay in between. The germline V gene encodes CDR1 SGHTA and CDR2 FQGTGA. The CDR3 is 16 amino acids. As DNA, the CDR3 is TGTGCCAGCAGCTTCCTCGGGGTGAGCTCCTACAATGAGCAGTTCTTC. This codes for CASSFLGVSSYNEQFF.

The chain combines TRBV7-2 with TRBJ2-1; 13 bases fit TRBD2. This CDR3 is 15 amino acids long. Losses at the gene ends were 5 bases for V and 8 bases for J; bases not matched to a gene: 6. Germline V gene lookup returns CDR1 SGHTA and CDR2 FQGNSA. The CDR3 reads CASSPRLAGGDEQFF. In DNA form, the CDR3 reads TGTGCCAGCAGCCCGAGACTAGCGGGGGGCGATGAGCAGTTCTTC.

V and J are TRBV5-1 and TRBJ2-1, with 12 nucleotides matching TRBD2. The CDR3 is made up of 18 amino acids. Trimming took 3 bases from V and 5 from J; bases not matched to a gene: 12. Germline CDR1 and CDR2: SGHRS and YFSETQ. The CDR3 spells CASSSLPTSGGLDNEQFF. The DNA of the CDR3 is TGCGCCAGCAGCTCCCTACCGACTAGCGGGGGACTGGACAATGAGCAGTTCTTC.

The rearrangement links TRBV10-3 to TRBJ1-1, with D possibly being TRBD1 (6 bases). V was pared by 5 bases and J by 3 bases, with 19 bases between. The CDR3 consists of 16 residues. Germline V lookup: CDR1 ENHRY, CDR2 SYGVKD. The CDR3 DNA follows: TGTGCCATCAGTAGGGGCAGGGGTGGAGGCGACACTGAAGCTTTCTTT. Encoded protein: CAISRGRGGGDTEAFF.

The V and J genes are TRBV5-6 and TRBJ1-2; tentatively, D is TRBD1 (6 bases). Trimming removed 0 bases from V and 9 bases from J, with 9 bases in between. Germline CDR1 SGHDT, CDR2 YYEEEE. The CDR3 runs 12 residues. DNA of the CDR3: TGTGCCAGCAGCTTGGCAGGGGTCCGCTACACCTTC. Its protein is CASSLAGVRYTF. The variable domain in full, with the rest retrieved from reference TRBV5-6 and TRBJ1-2, is DAGVTQSPTHLIKTRGQQVTLRCSPKSGHDTVSWYQQALGQGPQFIFQYYEEEERQRGNFPDRFSGHQFPNYSSELNVNALLLGDSALYLCASSLAGVRYTFGSGTRLTVV.